This T cell receptor beta chain was captured by sequencing in a study of T cell changes during pregnancy in multiple sclerosis. Using immunoSEQ multiplex PCR, the repertoire was profiled, and TCRdb retains in-frame clones only, with some absent. The sample has around 75,000 clones; around 94% are singletons. The sample in question was CD4+ T cells from peripheral blood mononuclear cells, obtained after pregnancy. The TCR was taken from a female donor with multiple sclerosis, enrolled in a pregnancy study.

DNA for the CDR3: TGTGCCAGTAGTATTTTTTCAGGGCAGGGTGAGCAGTTCTTC. Translating gives CASSIFSGQGEQFF. The chain joins TRBV19 to TRBJ2-1; tentative D call: TRBD1 (5 bases). The CDR3 is 14 amino acids. CDR1 LNHDA and CDR2 SQIVND come from the germline V gene (reference sequence). The V end lost 3 bases, the J end lost 9 bases, and 15 bases lay between the germline ends.